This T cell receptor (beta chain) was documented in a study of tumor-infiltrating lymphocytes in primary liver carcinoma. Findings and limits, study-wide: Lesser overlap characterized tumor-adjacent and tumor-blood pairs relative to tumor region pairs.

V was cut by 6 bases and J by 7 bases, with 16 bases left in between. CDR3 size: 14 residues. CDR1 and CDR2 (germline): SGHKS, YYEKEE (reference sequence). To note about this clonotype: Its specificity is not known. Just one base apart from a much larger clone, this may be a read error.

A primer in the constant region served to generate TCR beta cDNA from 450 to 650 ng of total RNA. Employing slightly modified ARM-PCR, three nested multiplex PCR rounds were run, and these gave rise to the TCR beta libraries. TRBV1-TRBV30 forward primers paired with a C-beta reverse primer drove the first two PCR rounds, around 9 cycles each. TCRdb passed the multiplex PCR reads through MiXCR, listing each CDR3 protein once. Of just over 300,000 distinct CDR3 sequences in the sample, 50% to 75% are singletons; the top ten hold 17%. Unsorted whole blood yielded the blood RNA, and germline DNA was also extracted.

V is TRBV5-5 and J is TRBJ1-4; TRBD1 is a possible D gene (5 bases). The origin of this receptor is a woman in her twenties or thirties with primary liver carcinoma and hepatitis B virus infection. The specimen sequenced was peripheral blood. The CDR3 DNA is TGTGCCAGCACTTCGCAGGGAAGCGTTGAAAAACTGTTTTTT. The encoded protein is CASTSQGSVEKLFF.